Reported below is one TCR beta chain. No antigen is known for it. Per-base qualities were not stored, and no clone one base away is much larger. The treatment or condition label, as the study defines it: approximately 9-day PBMC culture with coronavirus spike peptide pools or control peptides (ViraFEST assay). The ViraFEST assay, used in the study, expanded antigen-specific T cells with peptide pools and then identified the expanded clonotypes through TCR sequencing. Positive SARS-CoV-2 PCR tests in the convalescent patients dated from March to December 2020, before Alpha, Beta and Delta variants emerged in the United States. Each well held millions of PBMCs cultured with around 10 ug/ml peptide pools in IMDM containing around 5% human AB serum and about 10 IU/ml IL-2. On days 3 and 7, half of the culture medium was replaced with fresh IL-2-containing medium. Once the cells had been in culture for less than 11 days, the EasySep CD4+ T cell isolation kit was used to isolate CD4+ T cells by negative selection. Ficoll-Paque Plus gradient centrifugation was used to isolate PBMCs from whole blood, and the isolated PBMCs were then either used fresh or cryopreserved at -140C. Each culture condition was generally run in triplicate wells.

These data come from a study of vaccination and CD4 T cells after COVID-19 (dated by TCRdb to between 2021 and 2022). With regard to the full study: Every convalescent patient had a positive nasal swab PCR test for SARS-CoV-2, with mild disease in 8 to 10 patients and severe disease in one. Two doses of either the Pfizer-BioNTech BNT162b2 vaccine (n=8) or the Moderna mRNA-1273 vaccine (n=2) were administered to participants. The convalescent cohort comprised six males and four females, including two Hispanic individuals, seven Caucasians, two Asians and one multiracial person. Post-vaccine blood samples were taken a median of roughly 75 days after the second vaccine dose, with a range of about 13 to 250 days. In over 8 COVID-19 convalescent patients and a handful of infection-naive healthy vaccine recipients, researchers compared the spike-specific CD4+ TCR repertoire from before mRNA vaccination with the repertoire from after. Culture stimuli were overlapping spike peptide pools from SARS-CoV-2 and from the common cold coronaviruses HCoV-NL63, HCoV-OC43 and HCoV-229E. Control cultures received a CEFX viral epitope pool as the positive control, an HIV-1 Nef peptide pool as the negative control, or no peptide. Post-COVID blood samples from convalescent patients were collected a median of around 100 days after diagnosis, with a range of 35 to 161 days.

Broader findings and caveats from the paper: The number of convalescent patients in the study was relatively small, and the study did not examine early timepoints following natural infection. Among the post-vaccine SARS-CoV-2-reactive clones in convalescent patients, a median approximately 90% showed up only after vaccination, which suggests vaccine-specific priming. An increase in the median number of SARS-CoV-2-reactive clonotypes from more than 20 after infection to 38 after vaccination was observed, but the change was not found to be significant. Of the vaccine-specific clones found in convalescent patients, nearly all (304 of 307) were mono-reactive for SARS-CoV-2 spike instead of being cross-reactive with common cold coronaviruses.

CDR1 and CDR2 were assigned from the germline V gene as SGHTS and YDEGEE. The CDR3 numbers 16 residues from cysteine through phenylalanine. The retained sequence is limited to the CDR3, 48 bases, with the frame set at the first base. Germline trimming: 0 bases from V, 6 bases from J; junction bases outside gene matches: 6. Library creation used PCR. DNA from cultured CD4+ T cells was subjected to TCR sequencing with the Oncomine TCR Beta short-read assay at the Johns Hopkins FTIC core. Genomic DNA was extracted from the cultured CD4+ T cells with the QIAamp micro DNA kit. The Oncomine TCR Beta libraries from cultured CD4+ T cells were pooled using unique dual indexes and then sequenced on an Illumina iSeq 100. The authors processed their data as follows. Non-productive sequences were removed, and CDR3s that did not start with C, did not end with F or W, or were shorter than 7 amino acids were discarded. Antigen-specific clonotypes were identified using the MANAFEST web application through comparison of peptide-stimulated wells with reference and other culture wells. To be called positive, a clone needed an FDR below 0.05, an odds ratio above 5, and a productive frequency above 0.1% in at least two of three replicate wells. Cross-reactive clonotypes were defined as significantly expanded in both SARS-CoV-2 spike wells and at least one common cold coronavirus spike condition. Using R version 3.6.1, CDR3 homology was evaluated through Levenshtein distances (stringdist) along with unrooted phylogenetic trees (ape). TCRdb itself trimmed the public reads at Q25 with fastp, ran MiXCR and retained productive beta chains. Entries are consolidated by CDR3 protein sequence, retaining the most common genes and DNA. TCRdb's processing, not the authors', yielded these V and J calls. The table for this sample lists about 19,000 distinct CDR3 sequences; about 21% of them were counted only once. Of the sample, roughly 8% is held by the ten largest clones.

The TCR comes from a human donor with COVID-19. The chain is encoded by TRBV5-8 joined to TRBJ1-5; TRBD1 agrees with 10 junctional bases. The sample taken for sequencing was cultured CD4+ T cells from blood. The CDR3 here reads CASSLGGTGEGQPQHF. DNA sequence: TGTGCCAGCAGCTTGGGAGGGACAGGGGAGGGTCAGCCCCAGCATTTT.